This T cell receptor beta chain comes out of a study of graft-versus-host responses after intestinal transplantation. Study details: Transplants given to recipients were multivisceral, liver-intestinal, or isolated intestinal. Induction with anti-thymocyte globulin, then tacrolimus and steroids for about 3 years, was given to all recipients. General observations from the study: GvH clonotypes were identified within recipient marrow, with a subset emerging first in ileum or blood. Peak circulating GvH clone levels tracked with early post-transplant HvG declines.

Assay used: immunoSEQ multiplex PCR; TCRdb lists only in-frame clones, some missing. The sample consists of tens of thousands of clones, around 90% of them appearing once. Remarks on this clone: Its antigen is currently unknown.

CDR3 size: 15 residues. V lost 0 bases to trimming and J lost 3 bases; unmatched junction nucleotides: 5. Germline-derived CDR1 and CDR2 are MDHEN and SYDVKM. The sequencing here drew on unstimulated CD8+ T cells sorted from spleen or lymph node cells, taken before intestinal transplant. The rearrangement joins TRBV28 to TRBJ2-7; 7 bases are a match to TRBD1. The sequence derives from a human donor who received an intestinal transplant. The CDR3 region is CASSLWGTAVYEQYF. Written as DNA, the CDR3 is TGTGCCAGCAGTTTATGGGGGACAGCCGTCTACGAGCAGTACTTC.